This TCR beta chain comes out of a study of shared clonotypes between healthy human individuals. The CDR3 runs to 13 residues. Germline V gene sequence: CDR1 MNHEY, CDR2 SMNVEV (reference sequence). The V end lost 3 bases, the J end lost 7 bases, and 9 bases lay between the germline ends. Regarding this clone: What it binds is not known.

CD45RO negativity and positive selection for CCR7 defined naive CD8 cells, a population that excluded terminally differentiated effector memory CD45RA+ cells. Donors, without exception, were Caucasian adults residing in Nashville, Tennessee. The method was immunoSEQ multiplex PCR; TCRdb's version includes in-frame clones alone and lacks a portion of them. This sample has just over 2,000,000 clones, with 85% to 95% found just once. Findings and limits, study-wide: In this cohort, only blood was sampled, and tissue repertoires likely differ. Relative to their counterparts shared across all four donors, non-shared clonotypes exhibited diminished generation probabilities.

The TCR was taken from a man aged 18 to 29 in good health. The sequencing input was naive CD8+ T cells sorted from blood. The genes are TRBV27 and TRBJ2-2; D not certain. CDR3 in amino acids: CASSFGMGGELFF. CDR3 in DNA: TGTGCCAGCAGTTTTGGGATGGGCGGGGAGCTGTTTTTT.